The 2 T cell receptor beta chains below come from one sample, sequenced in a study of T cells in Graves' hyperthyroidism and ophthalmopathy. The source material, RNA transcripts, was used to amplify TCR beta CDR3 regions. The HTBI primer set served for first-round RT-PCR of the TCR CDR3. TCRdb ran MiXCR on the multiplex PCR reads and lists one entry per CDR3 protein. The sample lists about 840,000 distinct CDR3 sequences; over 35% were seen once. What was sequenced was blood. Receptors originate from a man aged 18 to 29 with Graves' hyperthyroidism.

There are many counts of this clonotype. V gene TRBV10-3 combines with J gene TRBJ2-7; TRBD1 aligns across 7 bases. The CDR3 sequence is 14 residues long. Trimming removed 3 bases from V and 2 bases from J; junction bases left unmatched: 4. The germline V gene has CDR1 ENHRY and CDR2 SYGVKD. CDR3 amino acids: CAISDPGQTYEQYF. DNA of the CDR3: TGTGCCATCAGTGATCCGGGACAGACCTACGAGCAGTACTTC.

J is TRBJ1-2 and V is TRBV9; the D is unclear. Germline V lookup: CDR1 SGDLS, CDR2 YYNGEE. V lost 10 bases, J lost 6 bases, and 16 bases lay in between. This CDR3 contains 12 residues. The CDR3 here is CAGARVEDGYTF. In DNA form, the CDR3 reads TGTGCCGGTGCCCGGGTCGAGGATGGCTACACCTTC.